The rows below give T cell receptor beta chains drawn from one sample of a study of post-analysis software for immune sequencing data. TCRdb independently ran MiXCR on the PCR reads; one entry per CDR3 protein. Here the sample spans 600,000 to 700,000 distinct CDR3 sequences, 55% to 60% being singletons. Sequencing was done on a sample of blood. The receptors derive from a girl aged 2 to 9 with multiple sclerosis. Each CDR3 is given without its conserved first and last residue.

v_call,cdr3_aa
TRBV6-5,ASSYSWLDGYT
TRBV5-1,ASCRGPKYEQY
TRBV5-1,ASRRIGRVNTEAF
TRBV7-2,ASSLDPLGGANVLT
TRBV20-1,SARGTSYSSPLH
TRBV9,ASSPRGSGRADLVRF
TRBV7-2,ASSLVGAVSQNIQY
TRBV27,ASALSSASYEQY
TRBV6-5,AGSYSRRQGFGGDTQY
TRBV12-3/TRBV12-4,ASSPDRGGETQY
TRBV7-2,ASSLVGTGSFGANVLT
TRBV15,ATSRDRGGQPQH
TRBV20-1,SARAGRGEQF
TRBV4-3,ASSQGRDSSSDNEQF
TRBV7-2,ASSYSGGAPGETQY
TRBV6-5,ASRYPGTGAYNEQF
TRBV12-3/TRBV12-4,ASTTSAAPFEQF
TRBV20-1,SARGLAGDPYEQY
TRBV12-3/TRBV12-4,ASSLLSEGNQPQH
TRBV7-9,ASSLALMAGTGGLYEQY
TRBV20-1,SASLWEGEGYNEQF
TRBV20-1,SAGGGTGILTDTQY
TRBV12-3/TRBV12-4,ASSTSSEAF
TRBV20-1,SVPAWAGLNYGYT
TRBV4-2,ASSQVVRRSSYNEQF
TRBV5-1,ASSITSGRDIQY
TRBV12-3/TRBV12-4,ASSWSTGGPYEQY
TRBV9,ASSVTQGTDTQY
TRBV28,ASSPPGAYEQY
TRBV29-1,SVSVSGSTDTQY
TRBV29-1,SVGRGTDQSYNEQF
TRBV11-1,ASSYGGTETQY
TRBV20-1,SARTTGQGTEQY
TRBV2,ASSVGELNYEQF
TRBV9,ASSPRDRASGANVLT